A selection of T cell receptor beta chains follows, all from one sample in a study of blood T cells in healthy people across ages. One entry per CDR3 protein results from TCRdb running MiXCR on the 5' RACE reads. The sample contains fewer than 650,000 distinct CDR3 sequences, 25% to 35% of which appear only once. The same data also contributed to another study, on T cells of mothers and their children.

The specimen sequenced was blood. The source is a boy under 10 years old in good health. The CDR3 runs from the conserved cysteine through the conserved F or W. Each record gives: D gene, J gene, clone size, V gene, CDR3 DNA, CDR3 protein. The D gene is left open where the match is weak. Size values are once, few and many counts, or a class for expanded clones, and some rows have none.

d_gene: TRBD2
j_gene: TRBJ2-1
abundance: .
v_gene: TRBV20-1
CDR3nt: TGCAGTGCCGCCTTTCTAGCGGGAGGTTACTACAATGAGCAGTTCTTC
CDR3aa: CSAAFLAGGYYNEQFF

d_gene: .
j_gene: TRBJ2-5
abundance: .
v_gene: TRBV29-1
CDR3nt: TGCAGCGTTGAAGATCGTGACAGTCGGTATCATCGGTTCTTC
CDR3aa: CSVEDRDSRYHRFF

d_gene: .
j_gene: TRBJ1-1
abundance: .
v_gene: TRBV5-8
CDR3nt: TGTGCCAGCAGCGACGATTATGTAAGTGAAGCTTTCTTT
CDR3aa: CASSDDYVSEAFF

d_gene: .
j_gene: TRBJ2-5
abundance: few
v_gene: TRBV12-3/TRBV12-4
CDR3nt: TGTACCAGCAGTTCCAGGGACCAAGAGACCCAGTACTTC
CDR3aa: CTSSSRDQETQYF

d_gene: .
j_gene: TRBJ1-1
abundance: .
v_gene: TRBV4-1
CDR3nt: TGCGCCAGCAGCCATCCTAAACTAGGGGAGACTGAAGCTTTCTTT
CDR3aa: CASSHPKLGETEAFF

d_gene: .
j_gene: TRBJ2-1
abundance: many
v_gene: TRBV15
CDR3nt: TGTGCCACCAGCAGGGTCGTGGGCGGGACGGATGAGCAGTTCTTC
CDR3aa: CATSRVVGGTDEQFF

d_gene: .
j_gene: TRBJ2-3
abundance: .
v_gene: TRBV11-2
CDR3nt: TGTGCCAGCAGTAACGGGGTTAGCACAGATACGCAGTATTTT
CDR3aa: CASSNGVSTDTQYF

d_gene: .
j_gene: TRBJ1-4
abundance: few
v_gene: TRBV2
CDR3nt: TGTGCCAGCAGTGAAAGTTCTATGATGGCCGGACTGTTTTTT
CDR3aa: CASSESSMMAGLFF

d_gene: .
j_gene: TRBJ1-5
abundance: .
v_gene: TRBV2
CDR3nt: TGTGCCAGCAGTTTTTCTCGGGAAAGGGCCGGGCAGCCCCAGCATTTT
CDR3aa: CASSFSRERAGQPQHF

d_gene: .
j_gene: TRBJ1-2
abundance: few
v_gene: TRBV20-1
CDR3nt: TGCAGTGCTAGAGAGCGTGGCCAGTATCATAATGGCTACACCTTC
CDR3aa: CSARERGQYHNGYTF

d_gene: .
j_gene: TRBJ1-3
abundance: .
v_gene: TRBV10-3
CDR3nt: TGTGCCATCGGGGACACCGATTTCTCTGGAAACACCATATATTTT
CDR3aa: CAIGDTDFSGNTIYF

d_gene: .
j_gene: TRBJ2-7
abundance: many
v_gene: TRBV6-6
CDR3nt: TGTGCCAGCAAGGGGGGCTACGAGCAGTACTTC
CDR3aa: CASKGGYEQYF

d_gene: TRBD1
j_gene: TRBJ1-1
abundance: few
v_gene: TRBV12-3/TRBV12-4
CDR3nt: TGTGCCAGCAGAGACGACAGGGGCTACACTGAAGCTTTCTTT
CDR3aa: CASRDDRGYTEAFF

d_gene: .
j_gene: TRBJ2-7
abundance: .
v_gene: TRBV10-3
CDR3nt: TGTGCCATCAGTGAGTGGACGGGGAGCACCTACGAGCAGTACTTC
CDR3aa: CAISEWTGSTYEQYF

d_gene: .
j_gene: TRBJ2-4
abundance: .
v_gene: TRBV7-9
CDR3nt: TGTGCCAGCAGCTTGTTTATTGCCAGACGGGCCAAAAACATTCAGTACTTC
CDR3aa: CASSLFIARRAKNIQYF

d_gene: .
j_gene: TRBJ1-2
abundance: few
v_gene: TRBV7-2
CDR3nt: TGTGCTGGGAAGGCAGCTAATAACTATGGCTACACCTTC
CDR3aa: CAGKAANNYGYTF

d_gene: .
j_gene: TRBJ2-7
abundance: .
v_gene: TRBV20-1
CDR3nt: TGCAGTGCTAGAGAGCGGCGCGAGCAGTACTTC
CDR3aa: CSARERREQYF

d_gene: .
j_gene: TRBJ2-7
abundance: .
v_gene: TRBV7-2
CDR3nt: TGTGCCAGCAGCTTAAGGAGGCCCTACGAGCAGTACTTC
CDR3aa: CASSLRRPYEQYF

d_gene: .
j_gene: TRBJ2-3
abundance: once
v_gene: TRBV30
CDR3nt: TGTGCCTGGAGTATGGGAAGAGGGGGATGGGTCGGGGATACGCAGTATTTT
CDR3aa: CAWSMGRGGWVGDTQYF

d_gene: .
j_gene: TRBJ1-1
abundance: .
v_gene: TRBV4-2
CDR3nt: TGTGCCAGCAGCCAAGTTGGTGCAGGGAAGAACACTGAAGCTTTCTTT
CDR3aa: CASSQVGAGKNTEAFF

d_gene: .
j_gene: TRBJ2-4
abundance: few
v_gene: TRBV27
CDR3nt: TGTGCCAGCAGTTTATCGTCGCAGACCGCAGCCAAAAACATTCAGTACTTC
CDR3aa: CASSLSSQTAAKNIQYF

d_gene: TRBD1
j_gene: TRBJ1-2
abundance: once
v_gene: TRBV20-1
CDR3nt: TGCAGTGCTAGCGATCGACAGGGCTATGGCTACACCTTC
CDR3aa: CSASDRQGYGYTF

d_gene: .
j_gene: TRBJ2-6
abundance: once
v_gene: TRBV6-1
CDR3nt: TGTGCCAGCAGTGGTGGTTACTCTGGGGCCAACGTCCTGACTTTC
CDR3aa: CASSGGYSGANVLTF

d_gene: .
j_gene: TRBJ2-1
abundance: few
v_gene: TRBV5-1
CDR3nt: TGCGCCAGCAGCCTTGAGCGGGTGCTGGTGGATGAGCAGTTCTTC
CDR3aa: CASSLERVLVDEQFF

d_gene: TRBD1
j_gene: TRBJ1-1
abundance: few
v_gene: TRBV5-1
CDR3nt: TGCGCCAGCAGCGACAGGGGTCCGTCGAGTACTGAAGCTTTCTTT
CDR3aa: CASSDRGPSSTEAFF

d_gene: .
j_gene: TRBJ2-7
abundance: few
v_gene: TRBV18
CDR3nt: TGTGCCAGCTCACGAAGGGTAGTAGCGCCGAGCTCCTACGAGCAGTACTTC
CDR3aa: CASSRRVVAPSSYEQYF

d_gene: .
j_gene: TRBJ1-4
abundance: .
v_gene: TRBV5-1
CDR3nt: TGCGCCAGCATGGAGGGCAGGGAACGTAATGAAAAACTGTTTTTT
CDR3aa: CASMEGRERNEKLFF

d_gene: .
j_gene: TRBJ1-2
abundance: few
v_gene: TRBV3-1
CDR3nt: TGTGCCAGCAGCCAAGATACATCAGCTAACTATGGCTACACCTTC
CDR3aa: CASSQDTSANYGYTF

d_gene: .
j_gene: TRBJ2-7
abundance: many
v_gene: TRBV12-3/TRBV12-4
CDR3nt: TGTGCCAGCAGTTTAAAGGCGGGATTCACTACCTACGAGCAGTACTTC
CDR3aa: CASSLKAGFTTYEQYF

d_gene: .
j_gene: TRBJ2-4
abundance: once
v_gene: TRBV10-1
CDR3nt: TGCGCCAGCAGTGAGTCGGTACTTCAGGGGGGAGGAAAAAACATTCAGTACTTC
CDR3aa: CASSESVLQGGGKNIQYF

d_gene: .
j_gene: TRBJ2-5
abundance: few
v_gene: TRBV18
CDR3nt: TGTGCCAGCTCACCAGTCCCCTGGGAGACCCAGTACTTC
CDR3aa: CASSPVPWETQYF

d_gene: .
j_gene: TRBJ1-4
abundance: few
v_gene: TRBV5-6
CDR3nt: TGTGCCAGCAGCTTGCGAGGGGGAGGTAATGAAAAACTGTTTTTT
CDR3aa: CASSLRGGGNEKLFF

d_gene: .
j_gene: TRBJ1-6
abundance: .
v_gene: TRBV6-2/TRBV6-3
CDR3nt: TGTGCCAGCAGTACCACGGGAGCCTCACCCCTCCACTTT
CDR3aa: CASSTTGASPLHF

d_gene: TRBD1
j_gene: TRBJ2-5
abundance: few
v_gene: TRBV24-1
CDR3nt: TGTGCCACCAGTGATCCGGGACAGGGAAAGACCCAGTACTTC
CDR3aa: CATSDPGQGKTQYF

d_gene: .
j_gene: TRBJ2-2
abundance: few
v_gene: TRBV27
CDR3nt: TGTGCCAGCAGTTTCACAGGGTTCCCCAACGGGGAGCTGTTTTTT
CDR3aa: CASSFTGFPNGELFF

d_gene: .
j_gene: TRBJ2-6
abundance: .
v_gene: TRBV12-3/TRBV12-4
CDR3nt: TGTGCCAGCAGTGGGGTGGTTACTGGGGCCAACGTCCTGACTTTC
CDR3aa: CASSGVVTGANVLTF

d_gene: .
j_gene: TRBJ2-5
abundance: .
v_gene: TRBV13
CDR3nt: TGTGCCAGCAGCTTACCCCCGTGGACTCCCGAGACCCAGTACTTC
CDR3aa: CASSLPPWTPETQYF

d_gene: TRBD2
j_gene: TRBJ2-1
abundance: .
v_gene: TRBV13
CDR3nt: TGTGCCAGCAGCTTAGGGACTAGCGGGGGCCCTCATGAGCAGTTCTTC
CDR3aa: CASSLGTSGGPHEQFF

d_gene: TRBD1
j_gene: TRBJ2-7
abundance: .
v_gene: TRBV12-3/TRBV12-4
CDR3nt: TGTGCCAGCAGTTTCCCCCGGGCAGGGGGCTTCTACGAGCAGTACTTC
CDR3aa: CASSFPRAGGFYEQYF

d_gene: TRBD2
j_gene: TRBJ2-7
abundance: .
v_gene: TRBV13
CDR3nt: TGTGCCAGCAGCTTAACGGCGGGAGATTCCTACGAGCAGTACTTC
CDR3aa: CASSLTAGDSYEQYF

d_gene: .
j_gene: TRBJ2-5
abundance: .
v_gene: TRBV15
CDR3nt: TGTGCCACCAGCCCAAACTTCGAGACCCAGTACTTC
CDR3aa: CATSPNFETQYF